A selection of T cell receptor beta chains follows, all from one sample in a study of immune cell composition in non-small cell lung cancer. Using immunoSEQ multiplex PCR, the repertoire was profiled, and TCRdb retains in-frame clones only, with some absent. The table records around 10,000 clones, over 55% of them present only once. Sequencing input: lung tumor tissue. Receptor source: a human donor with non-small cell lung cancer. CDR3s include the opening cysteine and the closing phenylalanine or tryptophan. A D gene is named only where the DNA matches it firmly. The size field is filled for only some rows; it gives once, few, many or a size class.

CDR3: CASSYRSLADNYEQYF
DNA: TGTGCCAGCAGTTACCGTTCACTAGCGGACAACTACGAGCAGTACTTC
size: few
J: TRBJ2-7
D: TRBD2
V: TRBV28

CDR3: CASSLATGANEKLFF
DNA: TGTGCCAGCAGCTTGGCCACGGGGGCTAATGAAAAACTGTTTTTT
size: few
J: TRBJ1-4
D: .
V: TRBV5-6

CDR3: CASSFSGNTGELFF
DNA: TGCGCCAGCAGCTTTAGCGGAAACACCGGGGAGCTGTTTTTT
size: .
J: TRBJ2-2
D: .
V: TRBV5-1

CDR3: CASSPLAGSTDTQYF
DNA: TGTGCCAGCAGCCCACTAGCGGGGAGCACAGATACGCAGTATTTT
size: .
J: TRBJ2-3
D: TRBD2
V: TRBV7-3

CDR3: CAGFQGSNYGYTF
DNA: TGTGCCGGATTCCAGGGATCTAACTATGGCTACACCTTC
size: .
J: TRBJ1-2
D: .
V: TRBV6-1

CDR3: CASSVGWGGGSTTSTDTQYF
DNA: TGTGCCAGCAGCGTAGGTTGGGGAGGTGGCTCAACAACCTCCACAGATACGCAGTATTTT
size: .
J: TRBJ2-3
D: .
V: TRBV9

CDR3: CASSLGGQGIEKLFF
DNA: TGTGCCAGCAGTTTGGGAGGGCAGGGTATTGAAAAACTGTTTTTT
size: once
J: TRBJ1-4
D: .
V: TRBV28

CDR3: CASRERDSENEKLFF
DNA: TGTGCCAGCAGGGAACGGGACAGTGAAAATGAAAAACTGTTTTTT
size: few
J: TRBJ1-4
D: TRBD1
V: TRBV7-9

CDR3: CASSRGDGTYSGANVLTF
DNA: TGCGCCAGCAGCCGGGGGGACGGAACGTACTCTGGGGCCAACGTCCTGACTTTC
size: .
J: TRBJ2-6
D: TRBD2
V: TRBV5-1

CDR3: CASSLDRGSPYEQYF
DNA: TGTGCCAGCAGTTTGGACAGGGGGTCCCCCTACGAGCAGTACTTC
size: .
J: TRBJ2-7
D: TRBD1
V: TRBV27